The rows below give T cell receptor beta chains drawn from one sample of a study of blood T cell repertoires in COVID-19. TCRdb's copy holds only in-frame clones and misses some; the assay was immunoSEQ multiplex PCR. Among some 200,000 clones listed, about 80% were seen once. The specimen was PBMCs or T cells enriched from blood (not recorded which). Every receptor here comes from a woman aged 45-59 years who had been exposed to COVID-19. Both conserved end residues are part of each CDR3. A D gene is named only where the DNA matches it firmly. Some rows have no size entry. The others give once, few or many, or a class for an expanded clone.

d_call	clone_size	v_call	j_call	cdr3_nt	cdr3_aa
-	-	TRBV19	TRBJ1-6	TGTGCCAGTAGTATAGGATTGGAGACCGCCCTCCACTTT	CASSIGLETALHF
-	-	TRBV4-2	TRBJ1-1	TGTGCCAGCAGCCAAGAACCGCTAGGTAACACTGAAGCTTTCTTT	CASSQEPLGNTEAFF
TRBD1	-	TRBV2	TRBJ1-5	TGTGCCAGCAGGGACAGGGGATTTCAGCCCCAGCATTTT	CASRDRGFQPQHF
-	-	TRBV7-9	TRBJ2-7	TGTGCCAGCAGCTTGAGCGGGTACGAGCAGTACTTC	CASSLSGYEQYF
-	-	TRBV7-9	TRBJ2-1	TGTGCCAGCAGCTTAGGGGGGGAGTGGCTTGAAGGGGATGAGCAGTTCTTC	CASSLGGEWLEGDEQFF
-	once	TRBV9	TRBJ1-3	TGTGCCAGCAGCGTAGGTGTTTTAGACACCATATATTTT	CASSVGVLDTIYF
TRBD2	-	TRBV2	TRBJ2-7	TGTGCCAGCAGTAAAGAGCGGGGGGTTTACGAGCAGTACTTC	CASSKERGVYEQYF
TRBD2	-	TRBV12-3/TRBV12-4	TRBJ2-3	TGTGCCAGCAGATCCGGCGGGAGTACGCAGTATTTT	CASRSGGSTQYF
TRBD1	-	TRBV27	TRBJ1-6	TGTGCCAGAGGGAACAGGGGATCCTATAATTCACCCCTCCACTTT	CARGNRGSYNSPLHF
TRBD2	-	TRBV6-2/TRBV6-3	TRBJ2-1	TGTGCCAGCAGTTACCCACTAAGCGGGGGGGCGAATGAGCAGTTCTTC	CASSYPLSGGANEQFF
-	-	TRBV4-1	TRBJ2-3	TGCGCCAGCAGCCAAGATGGCGGCAGGGGCACAGATACGCAGTATTTT	CASSQDGGRGTDTQYF
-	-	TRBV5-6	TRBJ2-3	TGTGCCAGCAGCTTTACTAGCCCAGATACGCAGTATTTT	CASSFTSPDTQYF
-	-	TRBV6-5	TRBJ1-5	TGTGCCAGCAAAGGGGATAATCAGCCCCAGCATTTT	CASKGDNQPQHF
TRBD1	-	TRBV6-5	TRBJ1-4	TGTGCCAGCAGTTCACCCCCCGGACAGGTAGATGAAAAACTGTTTTTT	CASSSPPGQVDEKLFF
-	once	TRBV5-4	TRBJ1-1	TGTGCCAGCAGCGATGCAGAGGGAATCAACACTGAAGCTTTCTTT	CASSDAEGINTEAFF